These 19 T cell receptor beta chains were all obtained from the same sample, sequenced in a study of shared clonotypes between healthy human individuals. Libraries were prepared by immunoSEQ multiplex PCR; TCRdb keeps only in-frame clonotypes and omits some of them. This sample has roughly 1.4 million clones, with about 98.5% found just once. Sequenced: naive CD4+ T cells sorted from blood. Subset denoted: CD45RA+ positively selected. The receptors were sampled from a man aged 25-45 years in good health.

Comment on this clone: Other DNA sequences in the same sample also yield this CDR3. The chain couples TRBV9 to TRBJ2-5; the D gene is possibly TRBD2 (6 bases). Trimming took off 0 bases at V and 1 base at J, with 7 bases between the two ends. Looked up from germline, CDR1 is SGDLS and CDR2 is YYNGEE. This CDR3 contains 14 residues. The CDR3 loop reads CASSVVGGQETQYF. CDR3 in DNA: TGTGCCAGCAGCGTAGTGGGAGGCCAAGAGACCCAGTACTTC.

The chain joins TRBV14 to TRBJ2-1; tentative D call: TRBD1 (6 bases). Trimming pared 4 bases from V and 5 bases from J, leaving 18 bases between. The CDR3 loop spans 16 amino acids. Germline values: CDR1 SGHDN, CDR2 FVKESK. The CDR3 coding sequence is TGTGCCAGCAGCCCCGGACAGTTCCCCCCGAACAATGAGCAGTTCTTC. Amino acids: CASSPGQFPPNNEQFF.

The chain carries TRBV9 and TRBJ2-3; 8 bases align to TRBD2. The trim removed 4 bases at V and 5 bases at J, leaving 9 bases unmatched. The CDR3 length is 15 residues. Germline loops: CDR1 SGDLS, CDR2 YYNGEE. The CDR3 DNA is TGTGCCAGCAGCTCCCAAGCGGGAGTCGGAGATACGCAGTATTTT. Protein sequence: CASSSQAGVGDTQYF.

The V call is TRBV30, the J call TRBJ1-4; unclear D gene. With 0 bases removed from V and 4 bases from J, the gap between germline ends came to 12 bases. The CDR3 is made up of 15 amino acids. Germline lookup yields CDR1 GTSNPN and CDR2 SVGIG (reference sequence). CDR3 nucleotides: TGTGCCTGGAGTGTACTTGGGCAGATTAATGAAAAACTGTTTTTT. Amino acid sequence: CAWSVLGQINEKLFF.

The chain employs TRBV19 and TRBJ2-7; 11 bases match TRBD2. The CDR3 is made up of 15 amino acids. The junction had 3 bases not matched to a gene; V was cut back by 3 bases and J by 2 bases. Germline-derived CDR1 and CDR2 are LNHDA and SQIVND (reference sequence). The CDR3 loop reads CASSMTSGDTYEQYF. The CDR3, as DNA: TGTGCCAGTAGTATGACTAGCGGGGATACCTACGAGCAGTACTTC.

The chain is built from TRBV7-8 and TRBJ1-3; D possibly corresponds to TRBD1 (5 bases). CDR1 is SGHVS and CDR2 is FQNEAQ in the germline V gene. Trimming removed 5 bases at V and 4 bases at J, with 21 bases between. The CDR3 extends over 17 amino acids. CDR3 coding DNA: TGTGCCAGCAGCAAGTCCCGGGACCTTTTCGGCGGAAACACCATATATTTT. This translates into CASSKSRDLFGGNTIYF.

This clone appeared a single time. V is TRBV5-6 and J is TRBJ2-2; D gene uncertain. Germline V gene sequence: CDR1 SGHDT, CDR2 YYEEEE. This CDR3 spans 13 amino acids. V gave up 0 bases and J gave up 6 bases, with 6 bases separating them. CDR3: CASSLASSGELFF. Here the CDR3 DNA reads TGTGCCAGCAGCTTGGCCAGTTCCGGGGAGCTGTTTTTT.

The DNA for the CDR3 is TGTGCCAGCAGTTACGGTACTAACTATGGCTACACCTTC. Translating gives CASSYGTNYGYTF. The gene calls are TRBV28 and TRBJ1-2, with no clear D. The CDR3 length is 13 residues. Trimming removed 4 bases at V and 0 bases at J, with 6 bases between. CDR1 and CDR2 (germline): MDHEN, SYDVKM.

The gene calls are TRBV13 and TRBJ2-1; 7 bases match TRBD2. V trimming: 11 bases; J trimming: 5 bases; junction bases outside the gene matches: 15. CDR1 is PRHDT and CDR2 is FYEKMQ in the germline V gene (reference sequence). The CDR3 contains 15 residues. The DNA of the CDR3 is TGTGCCGACCCTGGGAAACTAGCGACCCACAATGAGCAGTTCTTC. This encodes CADPGKLATHNEQFF.

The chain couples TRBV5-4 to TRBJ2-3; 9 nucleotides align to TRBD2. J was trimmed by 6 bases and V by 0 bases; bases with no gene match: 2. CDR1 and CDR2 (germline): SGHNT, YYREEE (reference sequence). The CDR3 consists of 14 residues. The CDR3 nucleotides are TGTGCCAGCAGCTTGGGCGGGAGGGGGGATACGCAGTATTTT. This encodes CASSLGGRGDTQYF.

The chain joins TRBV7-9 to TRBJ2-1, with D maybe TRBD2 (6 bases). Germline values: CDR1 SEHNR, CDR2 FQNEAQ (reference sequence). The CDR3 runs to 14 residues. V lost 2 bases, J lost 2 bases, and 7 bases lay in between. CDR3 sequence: CASSLRETYNEQFF. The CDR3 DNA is TGTGCCAGCAGCTTACGGGAGACCTACAATGAGCAGTTCTTC.

DNA for the CDR3: TGTGCCAGCAGCTCGGACAGCTCCTACGAGCAGTACTTC. Translated: CASSSDSSYEQYF. This chain links TRBV7-6 with TRBJ2-7, with D perhaps TRBD1 (6 bases). Trimming stripped 4 bases from V and 0 bases from J, with 7 bases between. CDR3 length: 13 amino acids. Per germline, CDR1 SGHVS and CDR2 FNYEAQ.

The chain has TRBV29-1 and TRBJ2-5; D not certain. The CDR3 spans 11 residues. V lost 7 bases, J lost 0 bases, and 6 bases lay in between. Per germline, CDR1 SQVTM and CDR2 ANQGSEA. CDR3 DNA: TGCAGCGGGTGGTACCAAGAGACCCAGTACTTC. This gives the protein CSGWYQETQYF.

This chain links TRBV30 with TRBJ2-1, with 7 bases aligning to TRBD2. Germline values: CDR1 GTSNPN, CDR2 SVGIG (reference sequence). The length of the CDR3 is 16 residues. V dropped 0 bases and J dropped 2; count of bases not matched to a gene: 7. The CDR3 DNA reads TGTGCCTGGAGTGTTTTGTGGGAGGGCCCCTACAATGAGCAGTTCTTC. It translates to CAWSVLWEGPYNEQFF. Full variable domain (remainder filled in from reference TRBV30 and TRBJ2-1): SQTIHQWPATLVQPVGSPLSLECTVEGTSNPNLYWYRQAAGRGLQLLFYSVGIGQISSEVPQNLSASRPQDRQFILSSKKLLLSDSGFYLCAWSVLWEGPYNEQFFGPGTRLTVL.

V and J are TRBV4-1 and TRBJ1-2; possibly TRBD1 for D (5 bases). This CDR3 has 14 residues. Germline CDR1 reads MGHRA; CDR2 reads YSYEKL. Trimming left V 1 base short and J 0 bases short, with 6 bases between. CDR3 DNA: TGCGCCAGCAGCCAAGGACAGACTAACTATGGCTACACCTTC. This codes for CASSQGQTNYGYTF.

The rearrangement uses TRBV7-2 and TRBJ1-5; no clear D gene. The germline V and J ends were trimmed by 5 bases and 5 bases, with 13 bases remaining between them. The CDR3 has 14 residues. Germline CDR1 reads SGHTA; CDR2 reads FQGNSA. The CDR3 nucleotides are TGTGCCAGCAGCCCTGGCCTGACTTATCAGCCCCAGCATTTT. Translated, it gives CASSPGLTYQPQHF.

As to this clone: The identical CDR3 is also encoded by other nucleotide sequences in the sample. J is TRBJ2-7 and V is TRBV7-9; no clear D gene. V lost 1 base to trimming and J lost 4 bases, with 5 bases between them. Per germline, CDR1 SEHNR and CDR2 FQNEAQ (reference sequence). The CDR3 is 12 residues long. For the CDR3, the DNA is TGTGCCAGCAGCTTAGGGGTATACGAGCAGTACTTC. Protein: CASSLGVYEQYF.

The CDR3 sequence: CASSGTGVREQYF. The CDR3 nucleotides are TGTGCCAGCAGTGGGACAGGGGTAAGGGAGCAGTACTTC. The chain employs TRBV28 and TRBJ2-5; 10 bases line up with TRBD1. Per the germline V gene, CDR1 is MDHEN and CDR2 is SYDVKM. Losses at the gene ends were 5 bases for V and 11 bases for J; bases not matched to a gene: 8. The CDR3 covers 13 residues.

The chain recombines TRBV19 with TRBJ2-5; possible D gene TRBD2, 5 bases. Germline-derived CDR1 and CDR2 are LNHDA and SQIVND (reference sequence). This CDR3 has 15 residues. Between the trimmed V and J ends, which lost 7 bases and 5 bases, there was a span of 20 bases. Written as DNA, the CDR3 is TGTGCCAGTAAATCCGGGATATTAAAAGGGGAGACCCAGTACTTC. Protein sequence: CASKSGILKGETQYF. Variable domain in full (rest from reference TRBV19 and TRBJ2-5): DGGITQSPKYLFRKEGQNVTLSCEQNLNHDAMYWYRQDPGQGLRLIYYSQIVNDFQKGDIAEGYSVSREKKESFPLTVTSAQKNPTAFYLCASKSGILKGETQYFGPGTRLLVL.